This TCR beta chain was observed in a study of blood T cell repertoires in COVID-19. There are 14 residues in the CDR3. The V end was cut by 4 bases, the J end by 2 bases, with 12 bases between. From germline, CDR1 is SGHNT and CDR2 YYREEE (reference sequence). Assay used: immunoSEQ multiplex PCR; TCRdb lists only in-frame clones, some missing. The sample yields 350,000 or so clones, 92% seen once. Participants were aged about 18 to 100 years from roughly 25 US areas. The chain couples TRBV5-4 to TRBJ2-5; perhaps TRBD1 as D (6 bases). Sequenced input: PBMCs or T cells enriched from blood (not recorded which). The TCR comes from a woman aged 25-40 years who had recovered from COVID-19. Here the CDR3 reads CASSGGHQQETQYF. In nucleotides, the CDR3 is TGTGCCAGCAGCGGGGGACATCAACAAGAGACCCAGTACTTC.